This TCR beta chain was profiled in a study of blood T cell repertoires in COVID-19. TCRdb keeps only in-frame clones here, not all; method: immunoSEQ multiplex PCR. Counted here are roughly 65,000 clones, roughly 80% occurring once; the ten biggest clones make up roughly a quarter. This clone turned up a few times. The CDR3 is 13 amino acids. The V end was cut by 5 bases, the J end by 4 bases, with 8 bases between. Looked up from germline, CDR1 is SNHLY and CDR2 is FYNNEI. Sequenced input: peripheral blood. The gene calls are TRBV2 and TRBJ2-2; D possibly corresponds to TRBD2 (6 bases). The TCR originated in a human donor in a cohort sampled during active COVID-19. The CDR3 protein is CASSRESTGELFF. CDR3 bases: TGTGCCAGCAGTCGGGAGAGCACCGGGGAGCTGTTTTTT.